Following are 12 T cell receptor beta chains from one sample sequenced in a study of cytomegalovirus exposure and HLA in healthy donors. The PCR employed 60 Vbeta primers together with 13 Jbeta primers. TCRdb's table, derived via immunoSEQ multiplex PCR, lists solely in-frame clones and lacks some. Among around 110,000 clones listed, roughly 9.9% were seen once. The sequenced material came from PBMCs. The receptors derive from a man aged 30-40 years in good health and CMV-seronegative.

The chain couples TRBV29-1 to TRBJ1-2; possibly TRBD1 for D (5 bases). Per the germline V gene, CDR1 is SQVTM and CDR2 is ANQGSEA. The CDR3 totals 10 residues. V was pared by 6 bases and J by 6 bases, with 8 bases between. This CDR3 reads CSVDSNGYTF. In nucleotides, the CDR3 is TGCAGCGTCGACAGTAATGGCTACACCTTC.

In its sample, this clone was seen a few times. The chain recombines TRBV15 with TRBJ2-7; the match to TRBD2 covers 7 bases. CDR1 LNHNV and CDR2 YYDKDF come from the germline V gene (reference sequence). The V gene end was trimmed by 2 bases and the J gene end by 0 bases; junction bases not matched to a gene: 4. CDR3 size: 15 residues. CDR3 residues: CATSRLADPSYEQYF. The CDR3 coding sequence is TGTGCCACCAGCAGACTAGCGGACCCCTCCTACGAGCAGTACTTC.

This clone was detected a few times. J is TRBJ1-1 and V is TRBV27; D is possibly TRBD1 (5 bases). CDR1 MNHEY and CDR2 SMNVEV come from the germline V gene (reference sequence). CDR3 length equals 13 residues. CDR3 DNA: TGTGCTAGCGGGGCACACTTGAACACTGAAGCTTTCTTT. It yields the protein CASGAHLNTEAFF.

This clone was counted a few times. This chain links TRBV4-1 with TRBJ2-7; perhaps TRBD1 as D (6 bases). CDR3 size: 13 residues. The germline V gene has CDR1 MGHRA and CDR2 YSYEKL. Trimming shortened V by 1 base and J by 4 bases, and 8 bases separated the two germline ends. The CDR3: CASSQAGEYEQYF. The CDR3 DNA is TGCGCCAGCAGCCAAGCAGGGGAGTACGAGCAGTACTTC.

The sample holds a few counts of this clone. The chain recombines TRBV10-3 with TRBJ2-7; TRBD1 is a possible D gene (6 bases). CDR3 length equals 16 residues. Trimming left V 6 bases short and J 2 bases short, with 20 bases between. Germline CDR1 ENHRY, CDR2 SYGVKD. In DNA form, the CDR3 reads TGTGCCATCAGCCTGAGTCGAGGGGACAAAGCCTACGAGCAGTACTTC. Encoded protein: CAISLSRGDKAYEQYF.

The chain recombines TRBV18 with TRBJ2-2, with 11 bases fitting TRBD2. The germline V gene encodes CDR1 KGHSH and CDR2 LQKENI. V trimming: 1 base; J trimming: 0 bases; junction bases outside the gene matches: 7. The CDR3 runs 19 residues. CDR3: CASSPLPSGGPSNTGELFF. In DNA, the CDR3 is TGTGCCAGCTCACCACTGCCTAGCGGGGGGCCATCGAACACCGGGGAGCTGTTTTTT.

The chain couples TRBV18 to TRBJ1-4, with a weak D call TRBD1 (6 bases). This CDR3 contains 19 residues. V lost 0 bases to trimming and J lost 3 bases, with 20 bases between them. From germline, CDR1 is KGHSH and CDR2 LQKENI. The CDR3 loop is CASSPPSGEITLPNEKLFF. The CDR3 nucleotides are TGTGCCAGCTCACCACCGTCAGGGGAAATAACATTGCCTAATGAAAAACTGTTTTTT. Full variable domain (rest looked up from reference TRBV18 and TRBJ1-4): NAGVMQNPRHLVRRRGQEARLRCSPMKGHSHVYWYRQLPEEGLKFMVYLQKENIIDESGMPKERFSAEFPKEGPSILRIQQVVRGDSAAYFCASSPPSGEITLPNEKLFFGSGTQLSVL.

This clone turned up a few times. The J gene is TRBJ2-5, the V gene TRBV7-9, with 7 bases aligning to TRBD1. The CDR3 has 14 residues. V was pared by 4 bases and J by 5 bases, with 7 bases of the junction left unmatched. Germline V gene data show CDR1 as SEHNR and CDR2 as FQNEAQ (reference sequence). CDR3 in amino acids: CASSSRQGPETQYF. The CDR3 bases are TGTGCCAGCAGCTCCCGACAGGGCCCCGAGACCCAGTACTTC.

This clone was counted only a few times. The chain recombines TRBV7-9 with TRBJ2-1; 10 bases are shared with TRBD2. The ends lost 4 bases at V and 8 bases at J; junction bases unmatched: 11. This CDR3 is 16 amino acids long. Germline V lookup: CDR1 SEHNR, CDR2 FQNEAQ (reference sequence). The CDR3 DNA reads TGTGCCAGCAGCTACCGGGCTAGCGGGAGAAGTGATGAGCAGTTCTTC. Protein: CASSYRASGRSDEQFF.

The V gene is TRBV7-9, the J gene TRBJ2-5; D is unresolved. The CDR3 is made up of 12 amino acids. CDR1 SEHNR and CDR2 FQNEAQ come from the germline V gene (reference sequence). The DNA of the CDR3 is TGTGGGTGGGCTGTCAACCAAGAGACCCAGTACTTC. It translates to CGWAVNQETQYF.

This chain uses TRBV13 with TRBJ2-7; 7 bases map to TRBD1. This CDR3 has 14 residues. With V trimmed by 5 bases and J by 3 bases, 7 bases remained unmatched. Looked up from germline, CDR1 is PRHDT and CDR2 is FYEKMQ (reference sequence). CDR3 coding DNA: TGTGCCAGCAGCACCGGACAGGCCGACTACGAGCAGTACTTC. Its protein is CASSTGQADYEQYF.

The chain employs TRBV19 and TRBJ2-7; D is possibly TRBD1 (6 bases). V was cut by 0 bases and J by 2 bases, with 14 bases left in between. CDR1 and CDR2 from the germline V gene are LNHDA and SQIVND (reference sequence). This CDR3 contains 16 residues. CDR3 nucleotides: TGTGCCAGTAGTATAGATAGTTCCAAGGGGGCCTACGAGCAGTACTTC. Encoded protein: CASSIDSSKGAYEQYF.